Presented here are 4 T cell receptor beta chains from one specimen sequenced in a study of blood T cell repertoires in COVID-19. Produced via immunoSEQ multiplex PCR; TCRdb's table is partial and in-frame only. The sample shows more than 85,000 clones, approximately 91% of them seen only once. Sequenced sample: peripheral blood. The receptor set was obtained from a woman over 75 with acute or convalescent COVID-19.

The V gene is TRBV7-2, the J gene TRBJ2-1, with D unresolved. This CDR3 is built from 14 residues. Trimming pared 0 bases from V and 6 bases from J, leaving 9 bases between. Looked up from germline, CDR1 is SGHTA and CDR2 is FQGNSA. The CDR3 nucleotides are TGTGCCAGCAGCTTAGCAATACTCGGCAATGAGCAGTTCTTC. Translated: CASSLAILGNEQFF.

The chain is built from TRBV5-1 and TRBJ2-3; 8 positions match TRBD1. V lost 3 bases and J lost 1; bases outside the gene matches: 7. Germline CDR1 SGHRS, CDR2 YFSETQ. The CDR3 covers 16 residues. CDR3 region: CASSSTQGVGTDTQYF. For the CDR3, the DNA is TGCGCCAGCAGCTCGACACAGGGGGTTGGCACAGATACGCAGTATTTT.

The gene calls are TRBV15 and TRBJ1-2, with D tentatively TRBD1 (5 bases). The CDR3 loop spans 15 amino acids. Per germline, CDR1 LNHNV and CDR2 YYDKDF (reference sequence). V lost 0 bases to trimming and J lost 4 bases, with 12 bases between them. CDR3 sequence: CATSRDGAGGYGYTF. CDR3 in DNA: TGTGCCACCAGCAGAGATGGGGCAGGCGGCTATGGCTACACCTTC.

V and J are TRBV18 and TRBJ1-2, with D unresolved. The germline V gene has CDR1 KGHSH and CDR2 LQKENI. The length of the CDR3 is 13 residues. V lost 4 bases and J 5 bases, leaving 11 bases between the germline ends. CDR3 sequence reads: CASSLSGLYGYTF. CDR3 DNA sequence: TGTGCCAGCTCACTTAGCGGGTTGTATGGCTACACCTTC.